This T cell receptor beta chain was documented in a study of cytomegalovirus exposure and HLA in healthy donors. The PCR was carried out with 60 Vbeta primers and 13 Jbeta primers. The assay was immunoSEQ multiplex PCR, and TCRdb's table has in-frame clones only and misses some. The data contain about 170,000 clones, roughly 80% of them seen just once; the ten biggest clones take up approximately 0.8%. The donors, nominally healthy at sampling, likely had unrecorded immune exposures. V lost 5 bases and J lost 1, with 7 bases in between. The CDR3 spans 13 residues. Germline CDR1 is MDHEN and CDR2 is SYDVKM.

This receptor was obtained from a woman younger than 30 in good health and CMV-seronegative. Sequencing was performed on PBMCs. The chain links TRBV28 to TRBJ2-3; no firm D call. The CDR3 loop is CASSPPGTDTQYF. The CDR3 DNA is TGTGCCAGCAGTCCCCCGGGCACAGATACGCAGTATTTT.